This TCR beta chain was identified in a study of CD8+ T cells in alopecia areata. As for the study in general: Treated patients were given oral tofacitinib, which was dosed at 5 to 10 mg twice daily. General study findings and limits: Greater clonality was observed in lesional scalp samples, especially alopecia totalis/universalis, versus normal scalp.

Extraction of RNA preceded its reverse transcription into cDNA, which served as the sequencing template. Assay: immunoSEQ multiplex PCR; the TCRdb copy retains only in-frame clones and omits some. The sample lists around 150,000 clones; roughly 65% were seen once. Germline V gene data show CDR1 as GTSNPN and CDR2 as SVGIG (reference sequence). CDR3 length equals 13 residues. Trimming pared 1 base from V and 2 bases from J, leaving 9 bases between. Remarks on this clone: Its cognate antigen is unknown.

Indicated treatment: oral pan-JAK inhibitor, 5-10 mg twice daily. This TCR came from a human donor with alopecia areata. V and J are TRBV30 and TRBJ2-7; D is unclear. This material consisted of CD4+ T cells sorted from blood, taken at week 4, from a patient treated with tofacitinib. The CDR3, as DNA: TGTGCCTGGAGTGCAGGAATCGCCTACGAGCAGTACTTC. Encoded protein: CAWSAGIAYEQYF.